These 3 T cell receptor beta chains came from one sample sequenced in a study of radiation and T cells in renal cell carcinoma. Treatment noted: treatment-naive control, cytoreductive nephrectomy. Sequencing used immunoSEQ multiplex PCR; TCRdb keeps in-frame clones, though not all of them. The data show 10,000 to 15,000 clones, approximately 62% seen once. The specimen was tumor tissue, collected from a patient whose treatment was nephrectomy without radiotherapy. The origin of the receptors is an elderly woman with renal cell carcinoma.

CDR3 coding DNA: TGTGCCAGCAGCTTAGCCGGGCCAGAGACCCAGTACTTC. Its translation is CASSLAGPETQYF. The chain joins TRBV7-9 to TRBJ2-5; D not certain. The germline V gene has CDR1 SEHNR and CDR2 FQNEAQ (reference sequence). V was cut by 0 bases and J by 4 bases, with 6 bases left in between. This CDR3 region has 13 residues.

This chain links TRBV6-5 with TRBJ2-7, with 7 bases aligning to TRBD1. The V and J ends lost 11 bases and 0 bases, in that order; junction bases with no gene match: 10. This CDR3 is 14 amino acids long. CDR1 MNHEY and CDR2 SVGAGI come from the germline V gene. The DNA for the CDR3 is TGTGCCTCCGCCCAGCAGGGGGACTCCTACGAGCAGTACTTC. As protein: CASAQQGDSYEQYF.

This clone was observed once. The V gene is TRBV5-4, the J gene TRBJ1-2; D unclear. V lost 5 bases and J 8 bases, leaving 13 bases between the germline ends. This CDR3 comprises 12 residues. CDR1 is SGHNT, CDR2 YYREEE, per germline (reference sequence). The DNA of the CDR3 is TGTGCCAGCAGTTCCCCGGCCGGGGGCTACACCTTC. Its protein is CASSSPAGGYTF. Full variable domain (missing parts from reference TRBV5-4 and TRBJ1-2): ETGVTQSPTHLIKTRGQQVTLRCSSQSGHNTVSWYQQALGQGPQFIFQYYREEENGRGNFPPRFSGLQFPNYSSELNVNALELDDSALYLCASSSPAGGYTFGSGTRLTVV.